Given below is one TCR beta chain in context. Its antigen is currently unknown. This specimen comes from a study of radiotherapy plus CTLA-4 blockade in lung cancer. Across the whole study: Among patients, around 18% showed objective responses, and 25% to 35% had disease control.

V lost 5 bases and J lost 0, with 17 bases in between. This CDR3 has 17 amino acids. Germline loops: CDR1 SGHAT, CDR2 FQNNGV. Study-wide results and caveats: In blood, TCR clones derived from the tumor expanded after radiotherapy plus ipilimumab. Early blood T cell clone dynamics reportedly forecast response best, with interferon-beta.

Clones were sequenced by immunoSEQ multiplex PCR, and TCRdb holds only the in-frame ones, with some missing. The table has tens of thousands of clones, about 72% seen once. Sample: peripheral blood, taken from a patient treated with radiotherapy plus ipilimumab. The chain joins TRBV11-2 to TRBJ1-5, with a possible D match to TRBD1 (6 bases). The origin of this receptor is a human donor with non-small cell lung cancer who had a complete response to radiotherapy plus ipilimumab. The CDR3 is CASSQTGLRASNQPQHF. The CDR3 DNA sequence: TGTGCCAGCAGCCAGACAGGTTTAAGGGCTAGCAATCAGCCCCAGCATTTT.